This is a list of T cell receptor beta chains from one sample in a study of vaccination and CD4 T cells after COVID-19. TCRdb re-derived calls from the PCR reads in MiXCR, one entry per CDR3 protein. This sample has several thousand distinct CDR3 sequences, with about 42% found just once. For these receptors, no antigen is known. Material for sequencing was CD4+ T cells from blood, cultured in vitro. These receptors were obtained from a human donor in good health. The CDR3 runs from the conserved cysteine through the conserved F or W. Each record gives: V gene, clone size, J gene, CDR3 length, D gene, CDR3 DNA, CDR3 protein. D genes are given only for firm matches. Rows give clone size only sometimes, using once, few, many, or a class for an expanded clone.

V gene: TRBV15; clone size: .; J gene: TRBJ1-4; CDR3 length: 15; D gene: .; CDR3 DNA: TGTGCCACCAGCGGGCGGAAGGTTACTAATGAAAAACTGTTTTTT; CDR3 protein: CATSGRKVTNEKLFF
V gene: TRBV6-1; clone size: .; J gene: TRBJ2-3; CDR3 length: 13; D gene: .; CDR3 DNA: TGTGCCAGCAGGGTCTCGGCCTCCCCCGGGCAGTATTTT; CDR3 protein: CASRVSASPGQYF
V gene: TRBV27; clone size: .; J gene: TRBJ1-4; CDR3 length: 16; D gene: TRBD1; CDR3 DNA: TGTGCCAGCAGTTTATGGGTAGGGACAGGGGGTGAAAAACTGTTTTTT; CDR3 protein: CASSLWVGTGGEKLFF
V gene: TRBV28; clone size: .; J gene: TRBJ1-4; CDR3 length: 15; D gene: .; CDR3 DNA: TGTGCCAGCAGTAACACAGGGACAACTAATGAAAAACTGTTTTTT; CDR3 protein: CASSNTGTTNEKLFF
V gene: TRBV19; clone size: few; J gene: TRBJ1-1; CDR3 length: 15; D gene: TRBD1; CDR3 DNA: TGTGCCAGTAGTGCGGAAGCCGGGACAGGGACTGAAGCTTTCTTT; CDR3 protein: CASSAEAGTGTEAFF
V gene: TRBV28; clone size: .; J gene: TRBJ1-2; CDR3 length: 14; D gene: .; CDR3 DNA: TGTGCCAGCAGTTTGGGGGGCGCGAACTATGGCTACACCTTC; CDR3 protein: CASSLGGANYGYTF
V gene: TRBV10-2; clone size: few; J gene: TRBJ1-1; CDR3 length: 14; D gene: TRBD1; CDR3 DNA: TGCGCCAGCAGTAAGACAGGGACGAACACTGAAGCTTTCTTT; CDR3 protein: CASSKTGTNTEAFF
V gene: TRBV6-1; clone size: .; J gene: TRBJ1-2; CDR3 length: 16; D gene: TRBD1; CDR3 DNA: TGTGCCAGCAGCGACAGGGGGATAATGAGAAACTATGGCTACACCTTC; CDR3 protein: CASSDRGIMRNYGYTF
V gene: TRBV27; clone size: .; J gene: TRBJ1-1; CDR3 length: 13; D gene: .; CDR3 DNA: TGTGCCAGCAGTATACGAAGGGGTGGGTTAGCTTTCTTT; CDR3 protein: CASSIRRGGLAFF
V gene: TRBV7-6; clone size: .; J gene: TRBJ1-4; CDR3 length: 16; D gene: .; CDR3 DNA: TGTGCCAGCAGCGAGAACTTGGGAGACCCCTTGGAAAAACTGTTTTTT; CDR3 protein: CASSENLGDPLEKLFF
V gene: TRBV20-1; clone size: .; J gene: TRBJ1-5; CDR3 length: 14; D gene: .; CDR3 DNA: TGCAGTGCAACGACAGCTTATAGCAATCAGCCCCAGCATTTT; CDR3 protein: CSATTAYSNQPQHF
V gene: TRBV20-1; clone size: .; J gene: TRBJ2-4; CDR3 length: 12; D gene: TRBD2; CDR3 DNA: TGCAGTGCAAAGACCGGGAGGGACATTCAGTACTTC; CDR3 protein: CSAKTGRDIQYF
V gene: TRBV28; clone size: .; J gene: TRBJ1-6; CDR3 length: 18; D gene: .; CDR3 DNA: TGTGCCAGCAGTTTCTCTCGAAGGGGATCCTCCTATAATTCACCCCTCCACTTT; CDR3 protein: CASSFSRRGSSYNSPLHF
V gene: TRBV2; clone size: .; J gene: TRBJ2-2; CDR3 length: 17; D gene: TRBD2; CDR3 DNA: TGTGCCAGCAGGGCCCAGGGACTAGCAATCAGTACCGGGGAGCTGTTTTTT; CDR3 protein: CASRAQGLAISTGELFF
V gene: TRBV15; clone size: .; J gene: TRBJ2-5; CDR3 length: 16; D gene: .; CDR3 DNA: TGTGCCACCAGTAGAGATTGGTGGGGGGCCCAAGAGACCCAGTACTTC; CDR3 protein: CATSRDWWGAQETQYF
V gene: TRBV7-6; clone size: .; J gene: TRBJ2-2; CDR3 length: 13; D gene: .; CDR3 DNA: TGTGCCAGCAGCTTACGTTGGGCCGGGGAGCTGTTTTTT; CDR3 protein: CASSLRWAGELFF
V gene: TRBV11-2; clone size: .; J gene: TRBJ2-5; CDR3 length: 18; D gene: TRBD2; CDR3 DNA: TGTGCCAGCAGCCCAAACCGGGGGGGGACGGACGAGGGAGAGACCCAGTACTTT; CDR3 protein: CASSPNRGGTDEGETQYF
V gene: TRBV7-2; clone size: few; J gene: TRBJ2-3; CDR3 length: 13; D gene: TRBD1; CDR3 DNA: TGTGCCAGCAAAAGACAGGGGGCAGATACGCAGTATTTT; CDR3 protein: CASKRQGADTQYF
V gene: TRBV6-5; clone size: .; J gene: TRBJ1-6; CDR3 length: 17; D gene: .; CDR3 DNA: TGTGCCAGCAGTTACTCGATGGACGGTTCCTATAATTCACCCCTCCACTTT; CDR3 protein: CASSYSMDGSYNSPLHF
V gene: TRBV7-2; clone size: .; J gene: TRBJ2-3; CDR3 length: 16; D gene: TRBD2; CDR3 DNA: TGTGCCAGCAGCTCGAAAAGCGGGGGGTTTGCAGATACGCAGTATTTT; CDR3 protein: CASSSKSGGFADTQYF
V gene: TRBV10-3; clone size: few; J gene: TRBJ2-5; CDR3 length: 14; D gene: .; CDR3 DNA: TGTGCCATCAGTGAGTCAAGAGGGTTCGAGACCCAGTACTTC; CDR3 protein: CAISESRGFETQYF
V gene: TRBV19; clone size: .; J gene: TRBJ2-7; CDR3 length: 15; D gene: TRBD1; CDR3 DNA: TGTGCCAGTAGTACTTCAACAGGGGGCGTGAGCGAGCAGTACTTC; CDR3 protein: CASSTSTGGVSEQYF
V gene: TRBV6-1; clone size: few; J gene: TRBJ1-2; CDR3 length: 15; D gene: .; CDR3 DNA: TGTGCCAGCAGTGAAAGTTGGATCGCAGGGGAGGGCTACACCTTC; CDR3 protein: CASSESWIAGEGYTF
V gene: TRBV11-2; clone size: .; J gene: TRBJ1-1; CDR3 length: 13; D gene: .; CDR3 DNA: TGTGCCAGCAGCCCGTCTGGGGGCCCGAACGCTTTCTTT; CDR3 protein: CASSPSGGPNAFF
V gene: TRBV30; clone size: .; J gene: TRBJ1-1; CDR3 length: 13; D gene: .; CDR3 DNA: TGTGCCTGGAGTTGGGTGGAGAACACTGAAGCTTTCTTT; CDR3 protein: CAWSWVENTEAFF
V gene: TRBV6-2/TRBV6-3; clone size: few; J gene: TRBJ1-3; CDR3 length: 15; D gene: TRBD1; CDR3 DNA: TGTGCCAGCAGTTGGACAGGGGGCTCTGGAAACACCATATATTTT; CDR3 protein: CASSWTGGSGNTIYF
V gene: TRBV6-5; clone size: .; J gene: TRBJ2-7; CDR3 length: 15; D gene: .; CDR3 DNA: TGTGCCAGCAGTTACTCTGGCAGGAACTCCTACGAGCAGTACTTC; CDR3 protein: CASSYSGRNSYEQYF
V gene: TRBV5-1; clone size: few; J gene: TRBJ2-3; CDR3 length: 18; D gene: .; CDR3 DNA: TGCGCCAGCAGCTTGGTTTCTGCGGCGGGAACTAGCACAGATACGCAGTATTTT; CDR3 protein: CASSLVSAAGTSTDTQYF
V gene: TRBV6-4; clone size: .; J gene: TRBJ1-6; CDR3 length: 14; D gene: TRBD1; CDR3 DNA: TGTGCCAGCAGCGCATCAGGGGGCTTTTCACCCCTCCACTTT; CDR3 protein: CASSASGGFSPLHF
V gene: TRBV7-2; clone size: .; J gene: TRBJ1-1; CDR3 length: 13; D gene: .; CDR3 DNA: TGTGCCAGCAGCTCCGGGACGGGTACTGAAGCTTTCTTT; CDR3 protein: CASSSGTGTEAFF
V gene: TRBV10-3; clone size: .; J gene: TRBJ2-3; CDR3 length: 14; D gene: TRBD2; CDR3 DNA: TGTGCCATCACTCCAGCGGGGAGCACAGATACGCAGTATTTT; CDR3 protein: CAITPAGSTDTQYF
V gene: TRBV27; clone size: few; J gene: TRBJ1-2; CDR3 length: 16; D gene: TRBD1; CDR3 DNA: TGTGCCAGCAGTTTATCGGAGACAGGGGGCGTAAATGGCTACACCTTC; CDR3 protein: CASSLSETGGVNGYTF
V gene: TRBV6-1; clone size: .; J gene: TRBJ1-2; CDR3 length: 15; D gene: .; CDR3 DNA: TGTGCCAGCACAGGTTCCGGGCAGGGGTACTATGGCTACACCTTC; CDR3 protein: CASTGSGQGYYGYTF
V gene: TRBV2; clone size: .; J gene: TRBJ1-5; CDR3 length: 15; D gene: .; CDR3 DNA: TGTGCCAGCAGTGAAGCGCGCGGGAGCAATCAGCCCCAGCATTTT; CDR3 protein: CASSEARGSNQPQHF
V gene: TRBV30; clone size: .; J gene: TRBJ1-2; CDR3 length: 17; D gene: TRBD1; CDR3 DNA: TGTGCCTGGAGAAGGACCTCCGGGACAGGGGGCAAGAGGGGCTACACCTTC; CDR3 protein: CAWRRTSGTGGKRGYTF
V gene: TRBV14; clone size: .; J gene: TRBJ2-7; CDR3 length: 16; D gene: .; CDR3 DNA: TGTGCCAGCAGGCTGCCACGAGGCGTACCATCCTACGAGCAGTACTTC; CDR3 protein: CASRLPRGVPSYEQYF
V gene: TRBV10-1; clone size: .; J gene: TRBJ1-1; CDR3 length: 13; D gene: .; CDR3 DNA: TGCGCCAGCAGTGAGGACAGGAACACTGAAGCTTTCTTT; CDR3 protein: CASSEDRNTEAFF
V gene: TRBV19; clone size: .; J gene: TRBJ1-1; CDR3 length: 16; D gene: .; CDR3 DNA: TGTGCCAGTAGTATAGGGGCTTGGTCCACGGGAACTGAAGCTTTCTTT; CDR3 protein: CASSIGAWSTGTEAFF
V gene: TRBV6-2/TRBV6-3; clone size: few; J gene: TRBJ1-1; CDR3 length: 16; D gene: TRBD1; CDR3 DNA: TGTGCCAGCAGTTACCCTCCGACAGGGGAAAACACTGAAGCTTTCTTT; CDR3 protein: CASSYPPTGENTEAFF
V gene: TRBV6-5; clone size: few; J gene: TRBJ1-3; CDR3 length: 16; D gene: .; CDR3 DNA: TGTGCCAGCAGTTACTCGGCCAATCCGTGGCGAAACACCATATATTTT; CDR3 protein: CASSYSANPWRNTIYF
V gene: TRBV27; clone size: .; J gene: TRBJ1-1; CDR3 length: 15; D gene: .; CDR3 DNA: TGTGCCAGCAGTTCCTGGACGGGGACGAACACTGAAGCTTTCTTT; CDR3 protein: CASSSWTGTNTEAFF
V gene: TRBV2; clone size: .; J gene: TRBJ1-1; CDR3 length: 13; D gene: TRBD1; CDR3 DNA: TGTGCCAGCAGTGAACAGGGGGCCCCTGAAGCTTTCTTT; CDR3 protein: CASSEQGAPEAFF
V gene: TRBV7-2; clone size: .; J gene: TRBJ2-3; CDR3 length: 17; D gene: TRBD2; CDR3 DNA: TGTGCCAGCAGCTCGGGCCCTCGGGGGGGACGCACAGATACGCAGTATTTT; CDR3 protein: CASSSGPRGGRTDTQYF
V gene: TRBV7-8; clone size: .; J gene: TRBJ1-1; CDR3 length: 16; D gene: .; CDR3 DNA: TGTGCCAGCAGCTTTAAACGGACAAGGGGGAACACTGAAGCTTTCTTT; CDR3 protein: CASSFKRTRGNTEAFF
V gene: TRBV7-9; clone size: .; J gene: TRBJ2-3; CDR3 length: 13; D gene: .; CDR3 DNA: TGTGCCAGCAGCCCCAGGGTGGCAGATACGCAGTATTTT; CDR3 protein: CASSPRVADTQYF
V gene: TRBV20-1; clone size: .; J gene: TRBJ2-2; CDR3 length: 14; D gene: TRBD1; CDR3 DNA: TGCAGTGCTAGCCTCGGGACAGGGACCGGGGAGCTGTTTTTT; CDR3 protein: CSASLGTGTGELFF
V gene: TRBV19; clone size: .; J gene: TRBJ2-2; CDR3 length: 13; D gene: .; CDR3 DNA: TGTGCCAGTAGTTCTCTTTCGACCGGGGAGCTGTTTTTT; CDR3 protein: CASSSLSTGELFF
V gene: TRBV7-2; clone size: .; J gene: TRBJ1-1; CDR3 length: 15; D gene: .; CDR3 DNA: TGTGCCAGCAGCTTACAAGGAGGGGGAAACACTGAAGCTTTCTTT; CDR3 protein: CASSLQGGGNTEAFF
V gene: TRBV5-1; clone size: few; J gene: TRBJ2-7; CDR3 length: 13; D gene: .; CDR3 DNA: TGCGCCAGCAGCTTGGACGGACTCCCAGGGCAGTACTTC; CDR3 protein: CASSLDGLPGQYF
V gene: TRBV10-3; clone size: .; J gene: TRBJ2-2; CDR3 length: 15; D gene: TRBD2; CDR3 DNA: TGTGCCATCCAGCGACTAGCGGGCGGCACCGGGGAGCTGTTTTTT; CDR3 protein: CAIQRLAGGTGELFF
V gene: TRBV7-9; clone size: .; J gene: TRBJ1-2; CDR3 length: 13; D gene: .; CDR3 DNA: TGTGCCAGCAGCCCACAGCCGAACTATGGCTACACCTTC; CDR3 protein: CASSPQPNYGYTF
V gene: TRBV19; clone size: .; J gene: TRBJ2-5; CDR3 length: 12; D gene: .; CDR3 DNA: TGTGCCAGTAGCCTAGGAGAAGAGACCCAGTACTTC; CDR3 protein: CASSLGEETQYF
V gene: TRBV14; clone size: once; J gene: TRBJ1-1; CDR3 length: 16; D gene: TRBD1; CDR3 DNA: TGTGCCAGCAGCCAAGAAACAGGGGGCTGGGACACTGAAGCTTTCTTT; CDR3 protein: CASSQETGGWDTEAFF
V gene: TRBV11-2; clone size: .; J gene: TRBJ1-5; CDR3 length: 16; D gene: TRBD1; CDR3 DNA: TGTGCCAGCAGCACCGGAGACAGGGTCAGCAATCAGCCCCAGCATTTT; CDR3 protein: CASSTGDRVSNQPQHF
V gene: TRBV7-2; clone size: .; J gene: TRBJ2-7; CDR3 length: 14; D gene: .; CDR3 DNA: TGTGCCAGCAGCTTAATGAGGGACGGCGGCGAGCAGTACTTC; CDR3 protein: CASSLMRDGGEQYF
V gene: TRBV7-9; clone size: .; J gene: TRBJ2-1; CDR3 length: 20; D gene: TRBD2; CDR3 DNA: TGTGCCAGCAGCTTAGGTCCCCCGGGACTAAGTCAACTAGCCTACAATGAGCAGTTCTTC; CDR3 protein: CASSLGPPGLSQLAYNEQFF
V gene: TRBV15; clone size: .; J gene: TRBJ1-1; CDR3 length: 13; D gene: .; CDR3 DNA: TGTGCCACCAGCAGAGTTTGGGGGACTGAAGCTTTCTTT; CDR3 protein: CATSRVWGTEAFF